Presented here are 26 T cell receptor beta chains from one specimen sequenced in a study of T cells in Graves' hyperthyroidism and ophthalmopathy. Amplified regions were TCR beta CDR3 sequences from RNA transcripts. Using the HTBI primer set, a first-round RT-PCR was run on the TCR CDR3. In TCRdb, the multiplex PCR reads were re-called with MiXCR into one record per CDR3 protein. This sample has about 370,000 distinct CDR3 sequences, with roughly 15% found just once. Source material: blood. All receptors derive from a woman aged 55-69 years with Graves' ophthalmopathy.

The chain is built from TRBV24-1 and TRBJ2-3; D possibly matches TRBD1 or TRBD2 (5 bases each). Germline CDR1 and CDR2: KGHDR and SFDVKD. CDR3 length: 16 amino acids. V lost 3 bases, J lost 3 bases, and 15 bases lay in between. The CDR3 is CATSDTTYEGTDTQYF. The CDR3 DNA reads TGTGCCACCAGTGATACCACCTATGAGGGGACAGATACGCAGTATTTT.

This clonotype has ten or more counts. The chain couples TRBV28 to TRBJ2-5, with 15 bases fitting TRBD2. The CDR3 has 15 residues. The germline V gene encodes CDR1 MDHEN and CDR2 SYDVKM. V lost 6 bases and J lost 7; bases outside the gene matches: 6. The CDR3 bases are TGTGCCAGCAGCCGGACTAGCGGGAGGGCAGGGACCCAGTACTTC. It specifies CASSRTSGRAGTQYF.

This clonotype showed up many times. In DNA, the CDR3 is TGCAGTGCTAGAGCAAGGGGGGGCACTGAAGCTTTCTTT. It codes for CSARARGGTEAFF. J is TRBJ1-1 and V is TRBV20-1; TRBD1 is a possible D gene (6 bases). V was clipped by 1 base and J by 4 bases, with 10 bases between them. The CDR3 is made up of 13 amino acids. The germline V gene has CDR1 DFQATT and CDR2 SNEGSKA (reference sequence).

This clonotype was observed many times. The chain joins TRBV28 to TRBJ2-3; 7 bases are a match to TRBD2. The CDR3 contains 13 residues. V lost 2 bases and J lost 14; bases outside the gene matches: 10. Germline CDR1 MDHEN, CDR2 SYDVKM. The CDR3 sequence: CASSLASGPKGYF. CDR3 sequence (DNA): TGTGCCAGCAGTTTAGCTAGCGGTCCTAAGGGGTATTTT.

This chain links TRBV7-2 with TRBJ1-2; tentative D call: TRBD1 (6 bases). The CDR3 has 14 amino acids. V lost 5 bases to trimming and J lost 7 bases, with 17 bases between them. The germline CDR1 and CDR2 sequences are SGHTA and FQGNSA. For the CDR3, the DNA is TGTGCCAGCAGCCCGAGGGGGGGGTGGGCTGGCTACACCTTC. Residues: CASSPRGGWAGYTF.

CDR3 loop: CASSEAKTGTEAFF. CDR3 bases: TGTGCCAGCAGTGAAGCCAAGACAGGCACTGAAGCTTTCTTT. The chain recombines TRBV2 with TRBJ1-1, with D possibly TRBD1 on 6 matching bases. CDR1 and CDR2 (germline): SNHLY, FYNNEI. The V end lost 0 bases, the J end lost 4 bases, and 9 bases lay between the germline ends. The length of the CDR3 is 14 residues.

This clonotype occurred a few times. V and J are TRBV20-1 and TRBJ2-1; D is uncertain. The CDR3 extends over 14 amino acids. Trimming took 6 bases from V and 7 from J, leaving 19 bases between them. The germline V gene has CDR1 DFQATT and CDR2 SNEGSKA (reference sequence). The CDR3 region has the DNA TGCAGTGCCCTGATTGTTACCCTTTCTAATGAGCAGTTCTTC. Translating it yields CSALIVTLSNEQFF.

This clonotype was seen ten or more times. The chain combines TRBV18 with TRBJ1-1; D is unclear. The V end lost 1 base, the J end lost 5 bases, and 11 bases lay between the germline ends. The CDR3 length is 14 residues. Germline V CDR1 and CDR2: KGHSH, LQKENI. CDR3 amino acids: CASSPRSVGTEAFF. CDR3 DNA: TGTGCCAGCTCACCACGGTCGGTTGGGACTGAAGCTTTCTTT.

This clonotype was counted ten times or more. This chain uses TRBV5-1 with TRBJ2-1, with unresolved D. The V end lost 4 bases, the J end lost 6 bases, and 14 bases lay between the germline ends. Germline-derived CDR1 and CDR2 are SGHRS and YFSETQ. There are 14 residues in the CDR3. The CDR3 bases are TGCGCCAGCAGCCCCGGAGCCCCCAGCAATGAGCAGTTCTTC. It yields the protein CASSPGAPSNEQFF. Combining the CDR3 with reference TRBV5-1 and TRBJ2-1 gives the whole variable domain KAGVTQTPRYLIKTRGQQVTLSCSPISGHRSVSWYQQTPGQGLQFLFEYFSETQRNKGNFPGRFSGRQFSNSRSEMNVSTLELGDSALYLCASSPGAPSNEQFFGPGTRLTVL.

The chain carries TRBV6-1 and TRBJ2-2; TRBD1 matches 7 bases. V trimming: 8 bases; J trimming: 2 bases; junction bases outside the gene matches: 11. CDR1 and CDR2 (germline): MNHNS, SASEGT. CDR3 length equals 16 residues. The CDR3 reads CASVPLGTENTGELFF. In DNA, the CDR3 is TGTGCCAGCGTCCCTCTCGGGACAGAAAACACCGGGGAGCTGTTTTTT.

This clonotype was detected ten times or more. V and J are TRBV20-1 and TRBJ2-5, with 7 bases aligning to TRBD2. There are 17 residues in the CDR3. V trimming: 5 bases; J trimming: 1 base; junction bases outside the gene matches: 16. Germline V CDR1 and CDR2: DFQATT, SNEGSKA (reference sequence). The CDR3 loop reads CSAPPTSLLGIQETQYF. In DNA, the CDR3 is TGCAGTGCTCCCCCGACTAGCCTACTAGGAATCCAAGAGACCCAGTACTTC.

This clonotype showed up just a few times. V and J are TRBV6-1 and TRBJ2-2; D call uncertain. The CDR3 spans 14 residues. CDR1 and CDR2 from the germline V gene are MNHNS and SASEGT. The V and J ends lost 2 bases and 6 bases respectively, with 10 bases between them. The chain's CDR3 is CASSEWTRAGELFF. The CDR3 bases are TGTGCCAGCAGTGAATGGACCCGGGCCGGGGAGCTGTTTTTT.

This clonotype came up many times. The chain employs TRBV5-1 and TRBJ2-1; weak D call: TRBD2 (7 bases). The germline gives CDR1 SGHRS, CDR2 YFSETQ. The CDR3 totals 15 residues. The V end lost 0 bases, the J end lost 10 bases, and 17 bases lay between the germline ends. CDR3: CASSLADAGAWEQFF. The CDR3 coding sequence is TGCGCCAGCAGCTTGGCGGATGCGGGGGCGTGGGAGCAGTTCTTC.

This clonotype was seen repeatedly, ten times or more. The V call is TRBV15, the J call TRBJ2-3, with TRBD2 matching over 12 bases. Losses at the gene ends were 4 bases for V and 5 bases for J; bases not matched to a gene: 1. The CDR3 is made up of 14 amino acids. Germline CDR1 and CDR2: LNHNV and YYDKDF (reference sequence). The DNA for the CDR3 is TGTGCCACCAGCAAGGGACTAGCGGGAGATACGCAGTATTTT. Translation: CATSKGLAGDTQYF.

This clonotype was seen more than once but under ten times. This chain links TRBV27 with TRBJ2-2; TRBD1 or TRBD2 may be the D gene (5 bases each). Germline V gives CDR1 MNHEY, CDR2 SMNVEV (reference sequence). CDR3 size: 15 residues. Trimming left V 7 bases short and J 7 bases short, with 19 bases between. The CDR3 is CASKLPGPRDGELFF. DNA of the CDR3: TGTGCCAGCAAACTTCCGGGACCCCGGGACGGGGAGCTGTTTTTT.

This clonotype was picked up many times. The chain links TRBV6-1 to TRBJ1-5; a possible D gene is TRBD1 (5 bases). The CDR3 runs to 16 residues. CDR1 is MNHNS and CDR2 is SASEGT in the germline V gene. The ends were cut back, 2 bases at V and 7 bases at J, with 18 bases in the middle. CDR3 nucleotides: TGTGCCAGCAGTGAAATTGAGTCGGGACCAAGACAGCCCCAGCATTTT. This encodes CASSEIESGPRQPQHF.

This clonotype appeared many times. The chain uses TRBV2 and TRBJ2-3; 10 bases are a match to TRBD2. The CDR3 extends over 15 amino acids. With V trimmed by 9 bases and J by 0 bases, 6 bases remained unmatched. Germline CDR1 reads SNHLY; CDR2 reads FYNNEI. The CDR3 protein is CARRSTSGSTDTQYF. Here the CDR3 DNA reads TGTGCCAGGAGGTCGACTAGCGGGAGCACAGATACGCAGTATTTT.

This clonotype was recorded at least ten times. The genes are TRBV20-1 and TRBJ2-7; 7 bases line up with TRBD2. V gave up 5 bases and J gave up 6 bases; unmatched junction bases: 19. CDR3 length equals 16 residues. CDR1 DFQATT and CDR2 SNEGSKA come from the germline V gene (reference sequence). Written as DNA, the CDR3 is TGCAGTGCTCAAGTGGGTGGGGGGGACGGTATCGGCGAGCAGTACTTC. Protein: CSAQVGGGDGIGEQYF.

This chain links TRBV12-3 or TRBV12-4 with TRBJ2-7; 7 nucleotides agree with TRBD1. This CDR3 spans 14 amino acids. After removal of 6 bases from V and 4 bases from J, the junction contained 9 bases not matched to a gene. This chain's CDR3 is CASSRQGDFYEQYF. In DNA, the CDR3 is TGTGCCAGCAGCCGACAGGGAGATTTTTACGAGCAGTACTTC.

This clonotype has ten or more counts. The gene calls are TRBV2 and TRBJ2-7, with TRBD1 matching 7 bases. Germline loops: CDR1 SNHLY, CDR2 FYNNEI. The CDR3 is 11 residues long. V lost 7 bases to trimming and J lost 5 bases; unmatched junction nucleotides: 2. The CDR3 loop is CASTDRDEQYF. CDR3 DNA: TGTGCCAGCACAGACAGGGACGAGCAGTACTTC.

The V gene is TRBV7-6, the J gene TRBJ2-2, with 7 bases identical to TRBD1. V shed 2 bases and J 7 bases; nucleotides not matched to a gene: 4. Germline CDR1 and CDR2: SGHVS and FNYEAQ. The CDR3 is 14 residues long. CDR3 loop: CASSLNRGNGELFF. The DNA of the CDR3 is TGTGCCAGCAGCTTAAACAGGGGAAACGGGGAGCTGTTTTTT.

This clonotype was counted at least ten times. The chain's CDR3 is CASTRGLAGEDEQFF. Here the CDR3 DNA reads TGCGCCAGCACCAGGGGGTTAGCGGGAGAGGATGAGCAGTTCTTC. The genes are TRBV5-1 and TRBJ2-1; 9 bases fit TRBD2. Germline lookup yields CDR1 SGHRS and CDR2 YFSETQ. V was clipped by 6 bases and J by 8 bases; unmatched bases: 12. The CDR3 spans 15 residues.

This clonotype was seen at least ten times. V and J are TRBV12-3 or TRBV12-4 and TRBJ1-2; D is ambiguous. V lost 6 bases to trimming and J lost 3 bases, with 11 bases between them. This CDR3 is 13 amino acids long. The CDR3 region is CASRTRSDYGYTF. As DNA, the CDR3 is TGTGCCAGCAGAACTAGGAGCGACTATGGCTACACCTTC.

This clonotype was counted at least ten times. The chain has TRBV2 and TRBJ2-2; possible D gene TRBD1, 6 bases. Germline CDR1 and CDR2: SNHLY and FYNNEI. The V gene lost 8 bases and the J gene lost 3 bases, with 10 bases spanning the gap. This CDR3 contains 13 residues. The CDR3 DNA reads as TGTGCCAGCGGACAGCTGGACACCGGGGAGCTGTTTTTT. Translated: CASGQLDTGELFF.

This clonotype has ten or more counts. The chain is built from TRBV19 and TRBJ2-5, with a weak D call TRBD2 (6 bases). The germline V gene encodes CDR1 LNHDA and CDR2 SQIVND (reference sequence). With 5 bases removed from V and 1 base from J, the gap between germline ends came to 11 bases. The CDR3 consists of 14 residues. The CDR3 region is CASSGGNPQETQYF. The CDR3 nucleotides are TGTGCCAGTAGTGGCGGGAATCCCCAAGAGACCCAGTACTTC.

This clonotype was counted many times. V is TRBV7-9 and J is TRBJ2-7; TRBD1 aligns across 10 bases. V dropped 4 bases and J dropped 6; count of bases not matched to a gene: 9. The CDR3 is 15 residues long. Germline V lookup: CDR1 SEHNR, CDR2 FQNEAQ (reference sequence). CDR3 loop: CASSSKGGQGGEQYF. The CDR3 DNA reads as TGTGCCAGCAGCTCCAAGGGCGGACAGGGGGGCGAGCAGTACTTC. Full variable domain (outside the CDR3, taken from reference TRBV7-9 and TRBJ2-7): DTGVSQNPRHKITKRGQNVTFRCDPISEHNRLYWYRQTLGQGPEFLTYFQNEAQLEKSRLLSDRFSAERPKGSFSTLEIQRTEQGDSAMYLCASSSKGGQGGEQYFGPGTRLTVT.